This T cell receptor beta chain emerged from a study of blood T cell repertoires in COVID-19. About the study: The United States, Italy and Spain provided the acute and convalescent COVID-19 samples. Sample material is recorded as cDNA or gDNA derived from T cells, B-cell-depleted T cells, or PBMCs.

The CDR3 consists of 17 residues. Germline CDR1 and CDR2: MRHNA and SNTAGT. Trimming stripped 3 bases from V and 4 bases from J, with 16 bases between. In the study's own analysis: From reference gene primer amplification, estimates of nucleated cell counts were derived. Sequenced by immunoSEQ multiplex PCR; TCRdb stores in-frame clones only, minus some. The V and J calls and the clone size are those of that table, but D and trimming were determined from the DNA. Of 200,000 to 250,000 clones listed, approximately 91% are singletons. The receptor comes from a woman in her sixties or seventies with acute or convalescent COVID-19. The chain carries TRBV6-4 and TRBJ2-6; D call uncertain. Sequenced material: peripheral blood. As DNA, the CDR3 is TGTGCCAGCAGTGATTCCTACCTAGTGGCCGGGGCCAACGTCCTGACTTTC. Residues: CASSDSYLVAGANVLTF.